One and the same sample provided the 7 T cell receptor beta chains below, sequenced in a study of cytomegalovirus exposure and HLA in healthy donors. 13 Jbeta primers and 60 Vbeta primers were used for the PCR. Assay: immunoSEQ multiplex PCR; the TCRdb copy retains only in-frame clones and omits some. The sample includes about 160,000 clones, 75% of them seen just once. The sample comprised PBMCs. The source of these receptors is a woman in her forties or fifties in good health and CMV-seropositive.

The chain is built from TRBV6-6 and TRBJ1-3; D gene uncertain. Germline assignment: CDR1 MNHNY and CDR2 SVGAGI (reference sequence). CDR3 length: 12 amino acids. Trimming stripped 6 bases from V and 4 bases from J, with 7 bases between. CDR3 sequence reads: CASRTGGNTIYF. The CDR3, as DNA: TGTGCCAGCAGAACGGGGGGAAACACCATATATTTT.

The chain employs TRBV5-6 and TRBJ2-3; the D gene is possibly TRBD2 (6 bases). Germline loops: CDR1 SGHDT, CDR2 YYEEEE. Trimming removed 5 bases from V and 1 base from J, with 8 bases in between. The CDR3 totals 13 residues. CDR3 sequence: CASRWEGTDTQYF. CDR3 nucleotide sequence: TGTGCCAGCAGATGGGAGGGCACAGATACGCAGTATTTT.

The genes are TRBV7-9 and TRBJ1-4; 8 bases are a match to TRBD1. Germline trimming cut 4 bases from V and 3 bases from J; bases unmatched to any gene: 4. Germline V gene lookup returns CDR1 SEHNR and CDR2 FQNEAQ (reference sequence). This CDR3 has 15 amino acids. CDR3 residues: CASSSQGAANEKLFF. For the CDR3, the DNA is TGTGCCAGCAGCTCTCAGGGGGCGGCTAATGAAAAACTGTTTTTT.

V gene TRBV11-2 combines with J gene TRBJ1-6; maybe TRBD1 (6 bases). V lost 5 bases and J lost 8, with 13 bases in between. The V gene's germline CDR1 is SGHAT and CDR2 FQNNGV. The CDR3 runs 14 residues. The CDR3: CASSPTGSHSPLHF. CDR3 nucleotide sequence: TGTGCCAGCAGCCCCACAGGGAGTCATTCACCCCTCCACTTT.

The rearrangement links TRBV4-2 to TRBJ1-6; TRBD1 matches at 9 bases. The CDR3 is 16 amino acids. The trim removed 3 bases at V and 8 bases at J, leaving 8 bases unmatched. Looked up from germline, CDR1 is LGHNA and CDR2 is YNFKEQ. The CDR3 is CASSHQMGQGDSPLHF. CDR3 in DNA: TGTGCCAGCAGCCACCAGATGGGACAGGGCGATTCACCCCTCCACTTT.

This clone occurred once. The chain recombines TRBV30 with TRBJ1-3; 7 bases line up with TRBD1. Trimming cost V 0 bases and J 2 bases; bases outside gene matches: 4. The CDR3 covers 15 residues. Germline-derived CDR1 and CDR2 are GTSNPN and SVGIG (reference sequence). The DNA of the CDR3 is TGTGCCTGGAGTGTCGCCGGGACAGCTGGAAACACCATATATTTT. Its protein is CAWSVAGTAGNTIYF. Drawing the rest from reference TRBV30 and TRBJ1-3, the complete variable domain is SQTIHQWPATLVQPVGSPLSLECTVEGTSNPNLYWYRQAAGRGLQLLFYSVGIGQISSEVPQNLSASRPQDRQFILSSKKLLLSDSGFYLCAWSVAGTAGNTIYFGEGSWLTVV.

The table lists this clone with a few counts. The chain combines TRBV7-6 with TRBJ2-3; TRBD2 aligns across 8 bases. Germline values: CDR1 SGHVS, CDR2 FNYEAQ. The J segment lost 1 base and the V segment lost 2 bases, leaving 2 bases of the junction unmatched. The CDR3 has 15 residues. The CDR3 spells CASSLPAGGTDTQYF. As DNA, the CDR3 is TGTGCCAGCAGCTTACCAGCGGGGGGCACAGATACGCAGTATTTT.